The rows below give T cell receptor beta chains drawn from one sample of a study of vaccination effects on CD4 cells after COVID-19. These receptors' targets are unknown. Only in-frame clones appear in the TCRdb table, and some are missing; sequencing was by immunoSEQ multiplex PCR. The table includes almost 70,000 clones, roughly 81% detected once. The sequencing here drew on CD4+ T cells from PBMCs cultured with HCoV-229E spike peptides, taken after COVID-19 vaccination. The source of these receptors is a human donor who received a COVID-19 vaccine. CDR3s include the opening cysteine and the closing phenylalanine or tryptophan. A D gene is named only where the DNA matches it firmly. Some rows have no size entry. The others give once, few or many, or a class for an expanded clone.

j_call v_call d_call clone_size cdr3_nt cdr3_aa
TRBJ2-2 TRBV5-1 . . TGCGCCAGCACCCAGAAGACACTGAACACCGGGGAGCTGTTTTTT CASTQKTLNTGELFF
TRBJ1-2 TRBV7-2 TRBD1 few TGTGCCAGCAGCTCCCGACAGGGGTTCTATGGCTACACCTTC CASSSRQGFYGYTF
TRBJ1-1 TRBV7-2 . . TGTGCCAGCAGCTTAGCGTCAAGGGGCCCTTACCCAACTGAAGCTTTCTTT CASSLASRGPYPTEAFF
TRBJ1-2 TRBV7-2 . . TGTGCCAGCAGCTTACAAGGTTTCCAGGGTGGATCCTATGGCTACACCTTC CASSLQGFQGGSYGYTF
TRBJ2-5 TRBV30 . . TGTGCCTGGAGCTTCCGGGAGACCCAGTACTTC CAWSFRETQYF
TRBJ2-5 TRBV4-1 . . TGCGCCAGCAGCCGGCAAGAGGATCACCAAGAGACCCAGTACTTC CASSRQEDHQETQYF
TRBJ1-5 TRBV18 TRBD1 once TGTGCCAGCTCACCCGGACAGGGGGGGGCCCAGCATTTT CASSPGQGGAQHF
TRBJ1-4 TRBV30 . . TGTGCCTGGAGTGTGGGGATAGTAAATGAAAAACTGTTTTTT CAWSVGIVNEKLFF
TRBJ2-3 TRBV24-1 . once TGTGCCACCAGAGGCGGGGCCCCAGATACGCAGTATTTT CATRGGAPDTQYF
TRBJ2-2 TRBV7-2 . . TGTGCCAGCAGCCCCGACTCTCACACCGGGGAGCTGTTTTTT CASSPDSHTGELFF
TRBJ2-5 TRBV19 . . TGTGCCAGTAGTATCTCAGGGGCCACTGTGGAGACCCAGTACTTC CASSISGATVETQYF